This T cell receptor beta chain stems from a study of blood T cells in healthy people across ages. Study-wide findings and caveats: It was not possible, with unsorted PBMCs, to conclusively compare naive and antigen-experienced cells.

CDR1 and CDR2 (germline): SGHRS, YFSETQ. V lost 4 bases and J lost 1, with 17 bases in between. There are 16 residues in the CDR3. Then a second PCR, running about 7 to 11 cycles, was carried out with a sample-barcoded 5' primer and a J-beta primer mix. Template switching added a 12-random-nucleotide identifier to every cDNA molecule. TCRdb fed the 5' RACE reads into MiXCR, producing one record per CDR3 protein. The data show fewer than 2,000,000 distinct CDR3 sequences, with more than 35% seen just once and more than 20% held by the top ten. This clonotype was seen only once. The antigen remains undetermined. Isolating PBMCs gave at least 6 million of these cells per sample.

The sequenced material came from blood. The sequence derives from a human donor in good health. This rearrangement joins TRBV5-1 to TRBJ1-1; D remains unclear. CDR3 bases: TGCGCCAGCAGCACGAATGCCGGGGTCTCGAACACTGAAGCTTTCTTT. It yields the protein CASSTNAGVSNTEAFF.